A selection of T cell receptor beta chains follows, all from one sample in a study of T-cell reconstitution after alpha-beta-depleted transplantation in children. TCRdb re-called the PCR reads with MiXCR, one entry per CDR3 protein. The sample carries approximately 500,000 distinct CDR3 sequences, about a quarter recorded once. The sample in question was PBMCs, obtained before TCRalphabeta/CD19-depleted stem cell transplant. Source of these receptors: a boy under two years old with Wiskott-Aldrich syndrome, due to receive a stem cell transplant. Both conserved end residues are part of each CDR3. D genes are given only for firm matches. Some rows have no size entry. The others give once, few or many, or a class for an expanded clone.

V gene: TRBV29-1; D gene: TRBD2; clone size: NA; J gene: TRBJ2-3; CDR3 DNA: TGCAGCTCCCCTTTGTGGGTAGCGGGAGAGGAAGTGCCCACAGATACGCAGTATTTT; CDR3 protein: CSSPLWVAGEEVPTDTQYF
V gene: TRBV19; D gene: TRBD2; clone size: few; J gene: TRBJ2-7; CDR3 DNA: TGTGCCAGTAGTATGCGGACTAGCGGGAGGGCGAAGATAACCTACGAGCAGTACTTC; CDR3 protein: CASSMRTSGRAKITYEQYF
V gene: TRBV7-9; D gene: TRBD2; clone size: NA; J gene: TRBJ2-5; CDR3 DNA: TGTGCCAGCAGCATGGGACTAGCGGGAGTTGAGACCCAGTACTTC; CDR3 protein: CASSMGLAGVETQYF
V gene: TRBV5-4; D gene: NA; clone size: NA; J gene: TRBJ1-4; CDR3 DNA: TGTGCCAGCAGCTTGGAGCGTGGATCCCTCGCAACTAATGAAAAACTGTTTTTT; CDR3 protein: CASSLERGSLATNEKLFF
V gene: TRBV20-1; D gene: TRBD2; clone size: many; J gene: TRBJ2-1; CDR3 DNA: TGCAGTGCTAGCGCTAGCGGGAGAGCTACAATCGGGCAGTTCTTC; CDR3 protein: CSASASGRATIGQFF
V gene: TRBV7-2; D gene: TRBD1; clone size: NA; J gene: TRBJ1-2; CDR3 DNA: TGTTCCAGCAGACGACAGGGGGATTTCTATGGCTACACCTTC; CDR3 protein: CSSRRQGDFYGYTF
V gene: TRBV5-1; D gene: TRBD2; clone size: NA; J gene: TRBJ2-1; CDR3 DNA: TGCGCCAGCAGCCCGCCGGGACTAGCTAACAATGAGCAGTTCTTC; CDR3 protein: CASSPPGLANNEQFF
V gene: TRBV27; D gene: TRBD2; clone size: once; J gene: TRBJ2-1; CDR3 DNA: TGTGCCAGCAGAAGATGGGGACTAGCGGGGGCCTACAATGAGCAGTTCTTC; CDR3 protein: CASRRWGLAGAYNEQFF
V gene: TRBV5-1; D gene: NA; clone size: few; J gene: TRBJ2-4; CDR3 DNA: TGCGCCAGCAGCTTGGGGGCAGGGACGAACATTCAGTACTTC; CDR3 protein: CASSLGAGTNIQYF
V gene: TRBV5-5; D gene: NA; clone size: few; J gene: TRBJ2-7; CDR3 DNA: TGTGCCAGCAGTCGGCGGAGGGATCTGTACGAGCAGTACTTC; CDR3 protein: CASSRRRDLYEQYF
V gene: TRBV7-9; D gene: TRBD2; clone size: NA; J gene: TRBJ2-1; CDR3 DNA: TGTGCCAGCAGCTTAGTTGGGGGACTAGGGTACAATGAGCAGTTCTTC; CDR3 protein: CASSLVGGLGYNEQFF
V gene: TRBV4-1; D gene: NA; clone size: NA; J gene: TRBJ2-3; CDR3 DNA: TGCGCCAGCAGCCAAGGTACAGCCACAGATACGCAGTATTTT; CDR3 protein: CASSQGTATDTQYF
V gene: TRBV20-1; D gene: NA; clone size: NA; J gene: TRBJ2-1; CDR3 DNA: TGCAGTGCTCGTCTACGGAGCTCCTACAATGAGCAGTTCTTC; CDR3 protein: CSARLRSSYNEQFF
V gene: TRBV5-1; D gene: NA; clone size: few; J gene: TRBJ1-6; CDR3 DNA: TGCGCCAGCAGCTTAATACCGGCGGATAATTCACCCCTCCACTTT; CDR3 protein: CASSLIPADNSPLHF
V gene: TRBV20-1; D gene: TRBD2; clone size: once; J gene: TRBJ2-1; CDR3 DNA: TGCAGTGCACTTCAGACTAGCGGGAGGTCTGGTGAGCAGTTCTTC; CDR3 protein: CSALQTSGRSGEQFF
V gene: TRBV7-2; D gene: NA; clone size: many; J gene: TRBJ1-5; CDR3 DNA: TGTGCCAGCAGCTCTCAGGGTGGACAGCCCCAGCATTTT; CDR3 protein: CASSSQGGQPQHF
V gene: TRBV9; D gene: NA; clone size: few; J gene: TRBJ1-3; CDR3 DNA: TGTGCCAGCAGCGAGAGGACGTCGAGCTCTGGAAACACCATATATTTT; CDR3 protein: CASSERTSSSGNTIYF
V gene: TRBV29-1; D gene: TRBD1; clone size: NA; J gene: TRBJ2-5; CDR3 DNA: TGCAGCGTCTCACAGGGGGCAGGTGAGACCCAGTACTTC; CDR3 protein: CSVSQGAGETQYF
V gene: TRBV5-1; D gene: NA; clone size: few; J gene: TRBJ2-2; CDR3 DNA: TGCGCCAGCAGTAGGGACCTCGGCGGGGAGCTGTTTTTT; CDR3 protein: CASSRDLGGELFF
V gene: TRBV5-1; D gene: TRBD2; clone size: few; J gene: TRBJ2-1; CDR3 DNA: TGCGCCAGCAGCTTGGAAGCGGGAGGGCCTTATGAGCAGTTCTTC; CDR3 protein: CASSLEAGGPYEQFF
V gene: TRBV7-2; D gene: NA; clone size: few; J gene: TRBJ2-2; CDR3 DNA: TGTGCCAGCAGCCGGAGGAGCGGGGAGCTGTTTTTT; CDR3 protein: CASSRRSGELFF
V gene: TRBV12-3/TRBV12-4; D gene: TRBD1; clone size: few; J gene: TRBJ2-2; CDR3 DNA: TGTGCCAGCAGTACCGGGACAGGGTCTCCCGGGGAGCTGTTTTTT; CDR3 protein: CASSTGTGSPGELFF
V gene: TRBV24-1; D gene: NA; clone size: few; J gene: TRBJ2-3; CDR3 DNA: TGTGCCACCAGTGACGACAGACAACGACTAGGCACAGATACGCAGTATTTT; CDR3 protein: CATSDDRQRLGTDTQYF
V gene: TRBV5-1; D gene: NA; clone size: few; J gene: TRBJ2-4; CDR3 DNA: TGCGCCAGCAGCTTGTGGGGGAATGGAGCCAAAAACATTCAGTACTTC; CDR3 protein: CASSLWGNGAKNIQYF
V gene: TRBV10-3; D gene: NA; clone size: NA; J gene: TRBJ2-7; CDR3 DNA: TGTGCCATCAGTGATAGCAGTGCGCAGTACTTC; CDR3 protein: CAISDSSAQYF
V gene: TRBV7-6; D gene: TRBD2; clone size: few; J gene: TRBJ2-2; CDR3 DNA: TGTGCCAGCAGACCAACTAGCGGGAGGGGGACCGGGGAGCTGTTTTTT; CDR3 protein: CASRPTSGRGTGELFF
V gene: TRBV6-1; D gene: TRBD1; clone size: few; J gene: TRBJ2-2; CDR3 DNA: TGTGCCAGCAGAGGGACAGGGGTCACCGGGGAGCTGTTTTTT; CDR3 protein: CASRGTGVTGELFF
V gene: TRBV5-1; D gene: NA; clone size: once; J gene: TRBJ1-4; CDR3 DNA: TGCGCCAGCAGACCCGGGACACCCTCGGAAAAACTGTTTTTT; CDR3 protein: CASRPGTPSEKLFF
V gene: TRBV20-1; D gene: NA; clone size: NA; J gene: TRBJ2-5; CDR3 DNA: TGCAGTGCTAGGTCGGCGGGACAAGAGACCCAGTACTTC; CDR3 protein: CSARSAGQETQYF
V gene: TRBV20-1; D gene: TRBD1; clone size: few; J gene: TRBJ1-4; CDR3 DNA: TGCAGTGCTAGAGGACGACAGGGAGCCCGTAATGAAAAACTGTTTTTT; CDR3 protein: CSARGRQGARNEKLFF
V gene: TRBV30; D gene: NA; clone size: few; J gene: TRBJ2-3; CDR3 DNA: TGTGCCTGGAATCTGGGGGGCACAGATACGCAGTATTTT; CDR3 protein: CAWNLGGTDTQYF
V gene: TRBV6-1; D gene: NA; clone size: few; J gene: TRBJ2-1; CDR3 DNA: TGTGCCAGCCGACTGGATGGGCAGAAGTACAATGAGCAGTTCTTC; CDR3 protein: CASRLDGQKYNEQFF
V gene: TRBV20-1; D gene: TRBD1; clone size: few; J gene: TRBJ1-5; CDR3 DNA: TGCAGTGCCCGACCAGGGGGGCAGCCCCAGCATTTT; CDR3 protein: CSARPGGQPQHF
V gene: TRBV5-1; D gene: NA; clone size: NA; J gene: TRBJ2-5; CDR3 DNA: TGCGCCAGCAGCTTACTACAGTCGGGAGAGACCCAGTACTTC; CDR3 protein: CASSLLQSGETQYF
V gene: TRBV4-1; D gene: TRBD1; clone size: NA; J gene: TRBJ2-1; CDR3 DNA: TGCGCCAGCAGCCAACCCGGGACAGGGGGGTCCTACAATGAGCAGTTCTTC; CDR3 protein: CASSQPGTGGSYNEQFF
V gene: TRBV12-3/TRBV12-4; D gene: TRBD2; clone size: NA; J gene: TRBJ2-7; CDR3 DNA: TGTGCCAGCAGCCGGGGACTAGCGGGAGTGTCAATCAAGCAGTACTTC; CDR3 protein: CASSRGLAGVSIKQYF
V gene: TRBV5-1; D gene: TRBD2; clone size: NA; J gene: TRBJ2-1; CDR3 DNA: TGCGCCAGCAGCTATGGACTAGCGGGGAGGAATGAGCAGTTCTTC; CDR3 protein: CASSYGLAGRNEQFF
V gene: TRBV12-3/TRBV12-4; D gene: TRBD1; clone size: NA; J gene: TRBJ1-1; CDR3 DNA: TGTGCCAGCAGTTCTACAGGGGGCGAATTGTCTGAAGCTTTCTTT; CDR3 protein: CASSSTGGELSEAFF
V gene: TRBV5-6; D gene: NA; clone size: NA; J gene: TRBJ1-3; CDR3 DNA: TGTGCCAGCAGCGTTCAGATCTCTGGAAACACCATATATTTT; CDR3 protein: CASSVQISGNTIYF
V gene: TRBV24-1; D gene: NA; clone size: NA; J gene: TRBJ2-7; CDR3 DNA: TGTGCCACCAACCGGTGGGACATAGGGGACCCAATCTCCTACGAGCAGTACTTC; CDR3 protein: CATNRWDIGDPISYEQYF
V gene: TRBV27; D gene: TRBD2; clone size: NA; J gene: TRBJ2-7; CDR3 DNA: TGTGCCAGCAGTTTATCGGAAGCGGGAGCCTACGAGCAGTACTTC; CDR3 protein: CASSLSEAGAYEQYF
V gene: TRBV11-1; D gene: TRBD2; clone size: NA; J gene: TRBJ2-1; CDR3 DNA: TGTGCCAGCAGCTTGGGAATAGCGGGAATTTTTAATGAGCAGTTCTTC; CDR3 protein: CASSLGIAGIFNEQFF